This T cell receptor beta chain appears in the sequencing data of a study of OX40 agonist ivuxolimab in advanced cancers. Study-level information: Clinicians treated patients with ivuxolimab, an agonistic anti-OX40 (CD134) antibody. Findings and limits, study-wide: Averaged across samples, CD8+ T cells carried more expanded clones than CD4+ did.

The V gene's germline CDR1 is LGHNA and CDR2 YSLEER. CDR3 length equals 15 residues. V lost 0 bases, J lost 11 bases, and 18 bases lay in between. Assay: immunoSEQ multiplex PCR; the TCRdb copy retains only in-frame clones and omits some. The table has 65,000 to 80,000 clones, roughly 84% seen once. This clone has more than one count but fewer than ten. The antigen is unknown. The input for sequencing was CD4+ or CD8+ T cells sorted from blood, taken in a trial of the OX40 agonist ivuxolimab. The sequence was collected from an adult with an advanced solid tumor such as melanoma, head and neck, liver or kidney cancer. V usage is TRBV4-3 and J usage is TRBJ2-3, with D possibly being TRBD2 (5 bases). The CDR3 spells CASSQDNLSRGQQYF. The CDR3 DNA follows: TGCGCCAGCAGCCAAGATAACTTAAGCCGGGGTCAGCAGTATTTT.